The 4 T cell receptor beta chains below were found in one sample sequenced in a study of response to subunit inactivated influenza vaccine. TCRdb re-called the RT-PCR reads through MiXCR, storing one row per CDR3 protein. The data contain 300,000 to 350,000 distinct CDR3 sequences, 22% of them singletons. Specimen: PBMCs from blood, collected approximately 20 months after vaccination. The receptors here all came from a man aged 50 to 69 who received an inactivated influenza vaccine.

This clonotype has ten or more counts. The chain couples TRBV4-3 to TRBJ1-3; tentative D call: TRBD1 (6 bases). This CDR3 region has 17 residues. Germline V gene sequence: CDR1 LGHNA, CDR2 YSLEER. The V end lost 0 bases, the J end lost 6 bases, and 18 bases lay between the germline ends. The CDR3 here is CASSQEYQDRWENTIYF. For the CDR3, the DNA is TGCGCCAGCAGCCAAGAATACCAGGACAGATGGGAAAACACCATATATTTT.

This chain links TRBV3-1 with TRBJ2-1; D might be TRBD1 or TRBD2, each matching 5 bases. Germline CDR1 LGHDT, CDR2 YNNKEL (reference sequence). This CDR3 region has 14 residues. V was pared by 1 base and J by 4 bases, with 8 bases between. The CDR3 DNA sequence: TGTGCCAGCAGCCAAGTCGGGGCATACAATGAGCAGTTCTTC. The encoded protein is CASSQVGAYNEQFF.

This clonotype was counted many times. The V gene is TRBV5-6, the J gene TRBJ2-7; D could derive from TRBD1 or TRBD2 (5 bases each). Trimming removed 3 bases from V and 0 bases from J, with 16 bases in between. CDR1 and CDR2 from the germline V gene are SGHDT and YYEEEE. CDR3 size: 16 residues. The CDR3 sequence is CASSYTQGVFSYEQYF. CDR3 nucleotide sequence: TGTGCCAGCAGCTATACGCAGGGAGTGTTCTCCTACGAGCAGTACTTC.

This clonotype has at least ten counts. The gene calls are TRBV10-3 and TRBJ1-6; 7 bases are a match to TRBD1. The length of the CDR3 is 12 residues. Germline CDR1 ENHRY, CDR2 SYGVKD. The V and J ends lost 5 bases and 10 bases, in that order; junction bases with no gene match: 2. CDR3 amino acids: CAISTGESPLHF. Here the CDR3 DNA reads TGTGCCATCAGTACAGGGGAATCACCCCTCCACTTT.